Listed below are T cell receptor beta chains from one sample, sequenced in a study of T-cell reconstitution after alpha-beta-depleted transplantation in children. TCRdb processed the PCR reads anew with MiXCR; each CDR3 protein has one entry. The data show roughly 790,000 distinct CDR3 sequences, under 20% seen once. This specimen was PBMCs, mostly from graft donor cells, taken 360 days after TCRalphabeta/CD19-depleted stem cell transplant. These receptors were obtained from a male patient younger than 18 who had a stem cell transplant for acute lymphoblastic leukemia, so the T cells may come from the graft donor. Both conserved end residues are trimmed from each CDR3. Clone size, where shown, is once, few, many, or a class for clones that have expanded.

CDR3: ASSLGLYSTDTQY
V: TRBV5-5
J: TRBJ2-3
size: few

CDR3: SVPRTSPFVEQY
V: TRBV20-1
J: TRBJ2-7
size: -

CDR3: ASSPTSGGPVLFKLHEQF
V: TRBV11-2
J: TRBJ2-1
size: -

CDR3: ASSLWRGPYEQY
V: TRBV14
J: TRBJ2-7
size: few

CDR3: ASSLAYQGRDGYT
V: TRBV5-1
J: TRBJ1-2
size: -

CDR3: ASSPQGDDYT
V: TRBV7-9
J: TRBJ1-2
size: -

CDR3: ASSYSSSGYNEQF
V: TRBV6-5
J: TRBJ2-1
size: -

CDR3: SARDPVLLTNTGELF
V: TRBV20-1
J: TRBJ2-2
size: -

CDR3: ASSPDLYGANVLT
V: TRBV14
J: TRBJ2-6
size: few

CDR3: ASHRGRTYNEQF
V: TRBV5-1
J: TRBJ2-1
size: -

CDR3: ASRRQGEAYEQY
V: TRBV12-3/TRBV12-4
J: TRBJ2-7
size: few

CDR3: ASSLPFGTADYEQY
V: TRBV18
J: TRBJ2-7
size: -

CDR3: ATSDSYQETQY
V: TRBV24-1
J: TRBJ2-5
size: -

CDR3: ASSRGAREETQY
V: TRBV11-3
J: TRBJ2-5
size: -

CDR3: ASSFQLVEQY
V: TRBV7-2
J: TRBJ2-7
size: many

CDR3: ASRQVAGGPGTGELF
V: TRBV13
J: TRBJ2-2
size: few

CDR3: SVRGLTEAF
V: TRBV29-1
J: TRBJ1-1
size: -

CDR3: ASSSGPGGPDYEQY
V: TRBV5-1
J: TRBJ2-7
size: few

CDR3: AISTGTGVAYEQY
V: TRBV10-3
J: TRBJ2-7
size: many

CDR3: ASSARTDYGYT
V: TRBV9
J: TRBJ1-2
size: -

CDR3: SVDGTGNNEQF
V: TRBV29-1
J: TRBJ2-1
size: many

CDR3: ASRKVRAAYEQY
V: TRBV6-1
J: TRBJ2-7
size: few

CDR3: AISDPLAGYAYEQY
V: TRBV10-3
J: TRBJ2-7
size: few